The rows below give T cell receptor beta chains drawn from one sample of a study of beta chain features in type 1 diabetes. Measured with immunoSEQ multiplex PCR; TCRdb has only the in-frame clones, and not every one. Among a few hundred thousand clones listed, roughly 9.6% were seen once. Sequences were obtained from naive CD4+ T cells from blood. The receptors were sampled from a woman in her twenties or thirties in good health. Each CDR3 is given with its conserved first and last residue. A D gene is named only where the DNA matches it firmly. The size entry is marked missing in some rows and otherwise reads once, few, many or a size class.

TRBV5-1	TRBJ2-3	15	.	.	CASSLEEGQPDTQYF	TGCGCCAGCAGCTTGGAGGAGGGACAGCCAGATACGCAGTATTTT
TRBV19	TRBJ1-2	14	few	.	CATVTAKPIYGYTF	TGTGCCACCGTGACAGCCAAGCCTATCTATGGCTACACCTTC
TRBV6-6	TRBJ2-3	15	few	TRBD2	CAISPTSGSTDTQYF	TGTGCCATCAGCCCGACTAGCGGGAGCACAGATACGCAGTATTTT
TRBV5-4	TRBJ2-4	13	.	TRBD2	CASSSGLAGIQYF	TGTGCCAGCAGCTCGGGACTAGCGGGGATTCAGTACTTC
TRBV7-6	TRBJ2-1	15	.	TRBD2	CASSLVAAGGDEQFF	TGTGCCAGCAGCTTAGTAGCAGCGGGGGGCGATGAGCAGTTCTTC
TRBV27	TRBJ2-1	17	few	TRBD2	CARPENPGTRFIDEQFF	TGTGCCAGGCCCGAGAACCCCGGGACTAGGTTCATAGATGAGCAGTTCTTC
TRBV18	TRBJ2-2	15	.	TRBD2	CASLRSGPNTGELFF	TGTGCCAGCTTACGTAGCGGGCCGAACACCGGGGAGCTGTTTTTT
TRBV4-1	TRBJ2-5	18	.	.	CASSQGRSRTAYQETQYF	TGCGCCAGCAGCCAAGGAAGATCCCGGACAGCATACCAAGAGACCCAGTACTTC
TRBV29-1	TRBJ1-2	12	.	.	CSVGQSNYGYTF	TGCAGCGTCGGACAGAGCAACTATGGCTACACCTTC
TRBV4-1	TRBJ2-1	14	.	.	CASSPGPRRFEQFF	TGCGCCAGCAGCCCTGGACCCAGGAGGTTTGAGCAGTTCTTC
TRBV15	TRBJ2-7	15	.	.	CATSRVDSALYEQYF	TGTGCCACCAGCAGAGTGGACTCCGCCCTCTACGAGCAGTACTTC
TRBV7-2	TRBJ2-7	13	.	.	CASSSRLVSEQYF	TGTGCCAGCAGCTCCCGACTAGTTTCGGAGCAGTACTTC
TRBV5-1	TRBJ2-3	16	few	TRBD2	CASSLWGTSGTDTQYF	TGCGCCAGCAGCTTGTGGGGGACTAGCGGGACAGATACGCAGTATTTT
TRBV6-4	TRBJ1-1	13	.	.	CASSDSGGTEAFF	TGTGCCAGCAGTGACTCGGGGGGGACTGAAGCTTTCTTT
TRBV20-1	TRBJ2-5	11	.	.	CSARESETQYF	TGCAGTGCTAGAGAATCTGAGACCCAGTACTTC
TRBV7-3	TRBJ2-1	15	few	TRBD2	CASSLRLAGVNEQFF	TGTGCCAGCAGCTTACGGCTAGCGGGAGTCAATGAGCAGTTCTTC
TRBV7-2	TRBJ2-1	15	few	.	CASSPGIQGRTEQFF	TGTGCCAGCAGCCCAGGGATTCAGGGAAGGACTGAGCAGTTCTTC
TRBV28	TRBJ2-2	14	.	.	CASSLWQGSGELFF	TGTGCCAGCAGTTTATGGCAGGGGAGCGGGGAGCTGTTTTTT
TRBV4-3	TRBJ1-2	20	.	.	CASSQDISFEFRKTGYGYTF	TGCGCCAGCAGCCAAGATATTAGCTTTGAGTTTAGGAAGACAGGCTATGGCTACACCTTC
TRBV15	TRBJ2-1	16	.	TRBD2	CATSRTSGRSVNEQFF	TGTGCCACCAGCAGGACTAGCGGGAGGAGTGTCAATGAGCAGTTCTTC
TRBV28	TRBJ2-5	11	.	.	CASGGPGTQYF	TGTGCCAGCGGGGGCCCAGGGACCCAGTACTTC
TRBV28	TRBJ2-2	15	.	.	CASSLGSYNTGELFF	TGTGCCAGCAGTTTGGGGAGTTACAACACCGGGGAGCTGTTTTTT
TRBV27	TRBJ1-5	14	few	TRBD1	CASMTGQGIQPQHF	TGTGCCAGCATGACTGGACAGGGGATTCAGCCCCAGCATTTT
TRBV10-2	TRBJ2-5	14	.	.	CASSGTAPEGTQYF	TGCGCCAGCAGTGGGACGGCGCCGGAGGGGACCCAGTACTTC
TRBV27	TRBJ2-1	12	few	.	CASSLPSNEQFF	TGTGCCAGCAGTTTACCCTCCAATGAGCAGTTCTTC
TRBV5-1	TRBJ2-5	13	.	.	CASSRGDRETQYF	TGCGCCAGCAGCAGGGGGGACAGAGAGACCCAGTACTTC
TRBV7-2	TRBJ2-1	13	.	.	CASSSGLLNEQFF	TGTGCCAGCAGCTCTGGACTACTCAATGAGCAGTTCTTC
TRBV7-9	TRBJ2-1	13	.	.	CAVHRESYNEQFF	TGTGCCGTTCACAGGGAAAGCTACAATGAGCAGTTCTTC